The clone carrying this T cell receptor (beta chain) was detected ten times or more. As yet, its antigen is unknown. Prepared TCR beta cDNA libraries contained unique molecular identifiers. Out of roughly 0.85 to 11 million T cells, about 520,000 cDNA molecules were generated. TCRdb re-analysed the PCR reads in MiXCR, keeping a single row per CDR3 protein. This sample has 750,000 to 950,000 distinct CDR3 sequences, with around 46% found just once. The record originates from a study of post-analysis software for immune sequencing data. This CDR3 region has 15 residues. The V gene lost 4 bases and the J gene lost 2 bases, with 14 bases spanning the gap. Germline V gene sequence: CDR1 SNHLY, CDR2 FYNNEI. Overall study findings and caveats: Strong co-clustering by F measure linked samples that shared a preparation batch. Normalized Chao1 diversity was significantly reduced in patients versus controls. Patients carried roughly 5 TRBV segments more frequently than controls did, and TRBV5-6, TRBV5-1 and TRBV20-1 were among them.

Sequencing was carried out using blood. The TCR comes from a girl aged 10-17 years with multiple sclerosis. The rearrangement links TRBV2 to TRBJ2-5; D perhaps matches TRBD2 (5 bases). The CDR3 nucleotides are TGTGCCAGCAGTGTAGGACTGGCATCTCAAGAGACCCAGTACTTC. Residues: CASSVGLASQETQYF. Filled out from reference TRBV2 and TRBJ2-5, the complete variable domain reads EPEVTQTPSHQVTQMGQEVILRCVPISNHLYFYWYRQILGQKVEFLVSFYNNEISEKSEIFDDQFSVERPDGSNFTLKIRSTKLEDSAMYFCASSVGLASQETQYFGPGTRLLVL.